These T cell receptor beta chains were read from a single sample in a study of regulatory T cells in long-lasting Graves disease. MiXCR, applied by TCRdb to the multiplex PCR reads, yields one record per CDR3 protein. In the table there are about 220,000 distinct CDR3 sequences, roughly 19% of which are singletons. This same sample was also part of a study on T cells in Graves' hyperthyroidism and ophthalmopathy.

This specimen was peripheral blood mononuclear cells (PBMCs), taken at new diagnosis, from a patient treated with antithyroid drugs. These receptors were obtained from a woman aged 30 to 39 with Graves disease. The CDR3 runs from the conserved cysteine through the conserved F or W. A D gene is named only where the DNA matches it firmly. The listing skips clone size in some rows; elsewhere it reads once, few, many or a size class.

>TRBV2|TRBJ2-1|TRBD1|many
CASTKLQGQLYNEQFF
TGTGCCAGCACTAAACTACAGGGACAGTTGTACAATGAGCAGTTCTTC
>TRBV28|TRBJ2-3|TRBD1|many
CASSLSTGEWGDTQYF
TGTGCCAGCAGTTTATCCACAGGGGAATGGGGGGATACGCAGTATTTT
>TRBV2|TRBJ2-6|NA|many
CASRRGSGANVLTF
TGTGCCAGCAGGCGGGGATCTGGGGCCAACGTCCTGACTTTC
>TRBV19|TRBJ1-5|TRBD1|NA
CASSMTGAMNQPQDF
TGTGCCAGTAGTATGACAGGGGCTATGAATCAGCCCCAGGATTTT
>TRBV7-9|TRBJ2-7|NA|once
CASTGSTDSSYEQYF
TGTGCCAGCACCGGAAGCACCGACAGCTCCTACGAGCAGTACTTC
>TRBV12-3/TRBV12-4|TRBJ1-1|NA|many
CASSPGAITEAFF
TGTGCCAGCAGTCCGGGTGCCATCACTGAAGCTTTCTTT
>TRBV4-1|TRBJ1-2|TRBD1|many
CASSADSGTGGAAGYTF
TGCGCCAGCAGCGCAGATTCGGGGACAGGGGGCGCAGCTGGCTACACCTTC
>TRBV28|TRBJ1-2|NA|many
CASSAHRAGGYTF
TGTGCCAGCAGTGCTCACAGGGCGGGTGGCTACACCTTC
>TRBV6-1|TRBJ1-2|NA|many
CASSGYPGVNYGYTF
TGTGCCAGCAGTGGCTATCCCGGGGTTAACTATGGCTACACCTTC
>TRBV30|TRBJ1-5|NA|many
CAWGYGPYNQPQHF
TGTGCCTGGGGGTACGGGCCCTACAATCAGCCCCAGCATTTT
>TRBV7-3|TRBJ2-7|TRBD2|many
CASRPLSGPHYEQYF
TGTGCCAGCAGGCCACTTAGCGGGCCCCACTACGAGCAGTACTTC
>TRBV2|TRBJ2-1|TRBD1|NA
CASSDTGTGSDNEQFF
TGTGCCAGCAGTGACACCGGGACAGGATCCGACAATGAGCAGTTCTTC
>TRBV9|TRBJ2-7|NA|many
CASSVGHGVSYEQYF
TGTGCCAGCAGCGTAGGACACGGGGTCTCCTACGAGCAGTACTTC
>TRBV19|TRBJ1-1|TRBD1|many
CASSRGTGRGLNTEAFF
TGTGCCAGTAGCCGGGGGACAGGGAGAGGATTGAACACTGAAGCTTTCTTT
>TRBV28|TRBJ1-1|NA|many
CASSLSGRLNTEAFF
TGTGCCAGCAGTTTATCAGGCAGGCTGAACACTGAAGCTTTCTTT
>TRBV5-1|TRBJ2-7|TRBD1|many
CASSSARDRTYEQYF
TGCGCCAGCAGCTCAGCCCGGGACAGGACCTACGAGCAGTACTTC
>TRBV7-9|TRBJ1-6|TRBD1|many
CASSPTGDNSPLHF
TGTGCCAGCAGTCCGACAGGGGATAATTCACCCCTCCACTTT
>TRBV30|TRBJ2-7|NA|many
CAWSRDLTYEQYF
TGTGCCTGGAGTCGGGATCTTACCTACGAGCAGTACTTC
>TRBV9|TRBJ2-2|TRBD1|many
CASSTLGDRGTGELFF
TGTGCCAGCAGCACCCTGGGGGACAGGGGGACCGGGGAGCTGTTTTTT
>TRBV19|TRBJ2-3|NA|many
CASSIRDSYTDTQYF
TGTGCCAGTAGTATTCGGGACTCATACACAGATACGCAGTATTTT
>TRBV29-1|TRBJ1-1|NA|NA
CSVDGEGDKPNTEAFF
TGCAGCGTTGATGGGGAGGGGGATAAACCTAACACTGAAGCTTTCTTT
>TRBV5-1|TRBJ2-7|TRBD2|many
CASSLGPLTSGSSYEQYF
TGCGCCAGCAGCTTGGGGCCCCTCACTAGCGGCAGCTCCTACGAGCAGTACTTC
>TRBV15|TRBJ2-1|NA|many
CATSRVSRDINEQFF
TGTGCCACCAGCAGAGTATCGCGGGATATCAATGAGCAGTTCTTC
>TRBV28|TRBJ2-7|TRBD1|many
CASVEGAAYEQYF
TGTGCCAGTGTAGAGGGGGCGGCCTACGAGCAGTACTTC
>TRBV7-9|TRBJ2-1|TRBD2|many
CAPGRSGRSDEQFF
TGTGCCCCCGGGAGGAGCGGGAGAAGTGATGAGCAGTTCTTC
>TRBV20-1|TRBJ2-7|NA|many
CSARFWGRYEQYF
TGCAGTGCTAGATTCTGGGGCAGGTACGAGCAGTACTTC
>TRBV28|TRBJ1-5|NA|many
CASSLLGDSNQPQHF
TGTGCCAGCAGTTTATTAGGAGATAGCAATCAGCCCCAGCATTTT
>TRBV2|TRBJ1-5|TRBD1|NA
CASSITGGTSNQPQHF
TGTGCCAGCAGCATAACAGGGGGCACTAGCAATCAGCCCCAGCATTTT
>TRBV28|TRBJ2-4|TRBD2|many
CASSLLGGERNIQYF
TGTGCCAGCAGTTTATTGGGGGGGGAACGAAACATTCAGTACTTC
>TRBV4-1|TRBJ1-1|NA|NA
CASSQEPGGVNTEAFF
TGCGCCAGCAGCCAAGAACCGGGGGGGGTGAACACTGAAGCTTTCTTT
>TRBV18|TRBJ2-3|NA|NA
CASSPPAGLNTQYF
TGTGCCAGCTCACCACCTGCAGGGCTAAATACGCAGTATTTT
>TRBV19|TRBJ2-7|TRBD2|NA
CASAEGRGVGEQYF
TGTGCCAGCGCCGAGGGGCGGGGGGTTGGAGAGCAGTACTTC
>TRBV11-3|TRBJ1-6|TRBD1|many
CASSAQGNNSPLHF
TGTGCCAGCAGCGCACAGGGGAATAATTCACCCCTCCACTTT
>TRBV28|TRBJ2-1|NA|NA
CASRNFNNEQFF
TGTGCCAGCAGGAACTTCAACAATGAGCAGTTCTTC
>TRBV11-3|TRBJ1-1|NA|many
CASSLVRVDTEAFF
TGTGCCAGCAGCTTAGTAAGGGTGGACACTGAAGCTTTCTTT
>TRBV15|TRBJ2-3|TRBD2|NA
CATSRDLSGGGRDTQYF
TGTGCCACCAGCAGAGATCTGTCCGGGGGGGGACGAGATACGCAGTATTTT
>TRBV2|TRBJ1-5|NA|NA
CASSRIQGGGQPQHF
TGTGCCAGCAGTCGGATTCAAGGGGGAGGGCAGCCCCAGCATTTT
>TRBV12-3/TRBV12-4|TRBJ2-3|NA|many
CASSPLGTGDTQYF
TGTGCCAGCAGTCCGTTGGGCACTGGGGATACGCAGTATTTT
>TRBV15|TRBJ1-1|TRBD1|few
CATSPRDRGLTEAFF
TGTGCCACCAGCCCCCGGGACAGGGGATTAACTGAAGCTTTCTTT
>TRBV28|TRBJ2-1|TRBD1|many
CASSSPRQGAGNEQFF
TGTGCCAGCAGTTCCCCGAGACAGGGGGCGGGGAATGAGCAGTTCTTC
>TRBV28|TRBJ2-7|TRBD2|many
CASRIRLAGKVYSYEQYF
TGTGCCAGCAGAATTAGACTAGCGGGAAAGGTTTACTCCTACGAGCAGTACTTC
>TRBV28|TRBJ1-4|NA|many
CASSLLGGGGEKLFF
TGTGCCAGCAGTTTACTCGGGGGGGGTGGTGAAAAACTGTTTTTT
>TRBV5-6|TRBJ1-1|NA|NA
CASSLGHTEAFF
TGTGCCAGCAGCTTGGGACACACTGAAGCTTTCTTT
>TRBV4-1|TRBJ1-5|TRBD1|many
CASSQEDRGHQPQHF
TGCGCCAGCAGCCAAGAGGACAGGGGGCATCAGCCCCAGCATTTT
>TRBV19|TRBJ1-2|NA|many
CASSPQAPGGGREGYTF
TGTGCCAGTAGTCCCCAGGCGCCGGGGGGCGGACGGGAAGGCTACACCTTC
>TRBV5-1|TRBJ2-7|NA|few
CASSLEYSYEQYF
TGCGCCAGCAGCTTGGAATACTCCTACGAGCAGTACTTC
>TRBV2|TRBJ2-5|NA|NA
CASRALRGGGETQYF
TGTGCCAGCCGAGCCCTCCGAGGGGGTGGAGAGACCCAGTACTTC
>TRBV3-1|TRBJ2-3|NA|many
CASSPGVWERTDTQYF
TGTGCCAGCAGCCCGGGGGTGTGGGAAAGGACAGATACGCAGTATTTT
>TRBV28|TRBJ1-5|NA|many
CASSLGPVNQPQHF
TGTGCCAGCAGTTTAGGGCCAGTTAATCAGCCCCAGCATTTT
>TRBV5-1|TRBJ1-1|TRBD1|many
CASSLGGQGAMNTEAFF
TGCGCCAGCAGCTTAGGAGGGCAGGGGGCTATGAACACTGAAGCTTTCTTT
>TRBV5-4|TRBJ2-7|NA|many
CASSLSGGLSSYEQYF
TGTGCCAGCAGCTTGTCCGGAGGGCTAAGCTCCTACGAGCAGTACTTC
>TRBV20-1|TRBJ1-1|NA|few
CSAILRWGMSEAFF
TGCAGTGCTATTCTTAGGTGGGGGATGTCTGAAGCTTTCTTT
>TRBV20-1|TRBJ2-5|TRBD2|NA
CSVHVVALAGGETQYF
TGCAGTGTTCATGTCGTTGCCCTAGCGGGGGGGGAGACCCAGTACTTC
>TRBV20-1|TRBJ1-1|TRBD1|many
CSAAQGGGGTEAFF
TGCAGTGCTGCCCAGGGGGGAGGTGGCACTGAAGCTTTCTTT
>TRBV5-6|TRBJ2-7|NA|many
CASSLGRKYEQYF
TGTGCCAGCAGCTTGGGGCGGAAATACGAGCAGTACTTC
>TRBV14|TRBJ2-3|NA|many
CASSQDQGNTDTQYF
TGTGCCAGCAGCCAAGACCAAGGAAACACAGATACGCAGTATTTT
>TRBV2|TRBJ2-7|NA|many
CASSDEGVRQYF
TGTGCCAGCAGTGATGAGGGGGTTAGGCAGTACTTC
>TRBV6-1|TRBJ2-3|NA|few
CASSKVPPGRTDTQYF
TGTGCCAGCAGTAAGGTCCCGCCTGGACGCACAGATACGCAGTATTTT
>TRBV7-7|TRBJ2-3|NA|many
CASSRGTSLSTDTQYF
TGTGCTAGCAGCCGAGGGACCTCCCTTAGCACAGATACGCAGTATTTT
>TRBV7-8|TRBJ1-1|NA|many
CASSLAGTGNTEAFF
TGTGCCAGCAGCTTGGCCGGGACGGGGAACACTGAAGCTTTCTTT